In this sample, the clone carrying this T cell receptor (beta chain) turned up many times. In building TCR beta libraries, iRepertoire HTBI primers were used together with Arm-PCR of CDR3 regions. TCRdb re-analysed the multiplex PCR reads in MiXCR, keeping a single row per CDR3 protein. The top ten hold around 19% of the sample, which has roughly 610,000 distinct CDR3 sequences, roughly 16% seen once. These data originate in a study of regulatory T cells in long-lasting Graves disease. Time point denoted: newly diagnosed GD, antithyroid drugs for less than 3 months. The TCR library was made from RNA that had been extracted from PBMCs in TRIzol. The germline gives CDR1 SGHRS, CDR2 YFSETQ. The CDR3 contains 16 residues. The V end was cut by 3 bases, the J end by 0 bases, with 14 bases between. These data also featured in a second study, about T cells in Graves' hyperthyroidism and ophthalmopathy.

Source: peripheral blood mononuclear cells (PBMCs), taken at new diagnosis, from a patient treated with antithyroid drugs. The rearrangement joins TRBV5-1 to TRBJ2-3; D is uncertain. This clonotype was sampled from a woman in her twenties or thirties with Graves disease. DNA of the CDR3: TGCGCCAGCAGCTACGTCTCCGTAACTAGCACAGATACGCAGTATTTT. Protein: CASSYVSVTSTDTQYF.